The 2 T cell receptor beta chains in this list originate from one sample, sequenced in a study of blood T cell repertoires in COVID-19. Only in-frame clones appear in the TCRdb table, and some are missing; sequencing was by immunoSEQ multiplex PCR. The sample has around 150,000 clones, approximately 82% seen once; the top ten hold around 7%. The sequencing input was peripheral blood. The receptors derive from a woman between 35 and 50 years old with COVID-19, enrolled during active disease.

V gene TRBV7-3 combines with J gene TRBJ2-1, with 8 bases matching TRBD2. Trimming removed 3 bases from V and 8 bases from J; junction bases left unmatched: 6. The V gene's germline CDR1 is SGHTA and CDR2 FQGTGA. The CDR3 is 14 amino acids. CDR3 region: CASSLGLVSHEQFF. CDR3 DNA: TGTGCCAGCAGCTTGGGACTAGTCAGCCATGAGCAGTTCTTC.

This clone was recorded a few times. The genes are TRBV30 and TRBJ1-2, with a possible D match to TRBD1 (5 bases). The CDR3 length is 14 residues. CDR1 is GTSNPN and CDR2 is SVGIG in the germline V gene (reference sequence). V gave up 5 bases and J gave up 2 bases, with 15 bases separating them. The CDR3 coding sequence is TGTGCCTGGGGAACCGGGACTGCAAACTATGGCTACACCTTC. Translating it yields CAWGTGTANYGYTF.